The sequence of this TCR beta chain was determined in a study of T cell responses to AZD1222 COVID-19 vaccine. Profiling relied on immunoSEQ multiplex PCR, and the TCRdb table lists in-frame clones only, not all of them. The sample consists of roughly 200,000 clones, around 92% of them appearing once. Findings and caveats of the study: Just 5 to 7 AZD1222 recipients tested seropositive at baseline. Spike-specific TCRs gained breadth and depth after people received two AZD1222 doses. White British people made up most donors, females outnumbered males, and clonal diversity was possibly underestimated.

In regard to this clone: The target antigen is unknown. The sample carries other DNA sequences with the same CDR3.

This TCR came from an adult in good health. The material was peripheral blood, obtained on day 0 of AZD1222 vaccination.

The CDR3 coding sequence is TGTGCCAGCAGTTTATTAGCAGGCGCCTACGAGCAGTACTTC. The encoded protein is CASSLLAGAYEQYF. The genes are TRBV27 and TRBJ2-7, with no clear D. Trimming removed 1 base at V and 2 bases at J, with 9 bases between. The CDR3 sequence is 14 residues long. The germline V gene encodes CDR1 MNHEY and CDR2 SMNVEV (reference sequence).